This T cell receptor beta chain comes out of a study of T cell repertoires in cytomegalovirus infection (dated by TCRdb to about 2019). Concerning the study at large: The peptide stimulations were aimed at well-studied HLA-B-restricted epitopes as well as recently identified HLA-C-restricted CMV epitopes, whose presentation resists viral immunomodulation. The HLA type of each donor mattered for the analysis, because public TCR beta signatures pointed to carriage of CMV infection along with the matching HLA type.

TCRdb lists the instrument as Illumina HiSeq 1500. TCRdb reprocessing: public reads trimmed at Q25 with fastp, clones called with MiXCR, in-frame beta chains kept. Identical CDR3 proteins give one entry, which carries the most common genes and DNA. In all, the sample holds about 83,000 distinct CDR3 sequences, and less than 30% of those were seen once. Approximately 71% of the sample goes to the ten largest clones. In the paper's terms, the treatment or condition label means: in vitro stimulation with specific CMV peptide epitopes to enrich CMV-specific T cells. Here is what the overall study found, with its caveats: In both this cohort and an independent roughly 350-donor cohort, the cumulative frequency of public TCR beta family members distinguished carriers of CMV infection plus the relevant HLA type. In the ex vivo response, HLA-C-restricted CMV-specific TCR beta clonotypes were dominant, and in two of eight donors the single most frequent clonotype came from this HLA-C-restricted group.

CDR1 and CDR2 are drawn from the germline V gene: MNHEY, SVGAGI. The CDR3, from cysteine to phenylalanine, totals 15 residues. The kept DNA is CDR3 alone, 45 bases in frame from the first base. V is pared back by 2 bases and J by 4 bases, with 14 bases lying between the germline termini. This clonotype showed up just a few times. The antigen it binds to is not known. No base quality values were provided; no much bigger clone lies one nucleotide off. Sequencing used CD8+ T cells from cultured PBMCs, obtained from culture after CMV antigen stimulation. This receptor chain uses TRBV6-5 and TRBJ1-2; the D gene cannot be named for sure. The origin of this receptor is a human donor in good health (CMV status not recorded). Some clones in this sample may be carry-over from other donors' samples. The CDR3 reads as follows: CASSYPGAALYGYTF. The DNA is TGTGCCAGCAGTTACCCCGGTGCGGCCCTCTATGGCTACACCTTC.